The 29 T cell receptor beta chains given below trace back to one sample, sequenced in a study of cytomegalovirus exposure and HLA in healthy donors. TCRdb's copy holds only in-frame clones and misses some; the assay was immunoSEQ multiplex PCR. The sample has about 110,000 clones; approximately 85% are singletons. The specimen sequenced was PBMCs. The receptor set was obtained from a woman aged 18-29 years in good health and CMV-seronegative.

The chain joins TRBV12-5 to TRBJ2-1; 9 bases align to TRBD1. CDR1 LGHNT and CDR2 FRNRAP come from the germline V gene. J lost 7 bases, V lost 0 bases, and 7 bases had no gene match. This CDR3 region has 16 residues. The CDR3 DNA reads TGTGCTAGTGGTTTGGTACTCGGGACAGGGAGGAATGAGCAGTTCTTC. It specifies CASGLVLGTGRNEQFF.

The chain recombines TRBV27 with TRBJ2-5; 7 bases line up with TRBD1. The CDR3 is made up of 15 amino acids. After removal of 5 bases from V and 3 bases from J, the junction contained 9 bases not matched to a gene. The germline CDR1 and CDR2 sequences are MNHEY and SMNVEV (reference sequence). The CDR3 DNA follows: TGTGCCAGCAGTGGAGCACGGACAGGCGAAGAGACCCAGTACTTC. This codes for CASSGARTGEETQYF.

The J gene is TRBJ1-2, the V gene TRBV5-4; 8 positions match TRBD1. J gave up 4 bases and V 4 bases, and 6 bases lay outside the gene matches. CDR3 size: 14 residues. Germline V gene sequence: CDR1 SGHNT, CDR2 YYREEE (reference sequence). In DNA, the CDR3 is TGTGCCAGCAGCAACCAGGGGACAGGCTATGGCTACACCTTC. Translated: CASSNQGTGYGYTF.

The V and J genes are TRBV25-1 and TRBJ2-3, with 7 bases identical to TRBD1. V shed 1 base, J shed 0 bases, and the junction held 7 bases outside the gene matches. There are 17 residues in the CDR3. Germline V gene data show CDR1 as MGHDK and CDR2 as SYGVNS. The CDR3 here is CASSESMGQSSTDTQYF. The CDR3 nucleotides are TGTGCCAGCAGTGAATCGATGGGACAGTCTAGCACAGATACGCAGTATTTT.

CDR3 sequence reads: CASSIGGKTSNQPQHF. CDR3 DNA sequence: TGTGCCAGTAGTATCGGGGGGAAAACTAGCAATCAGCCCCAGCATTTT. This chain links TRBV19 with TRBJ1-5; D is possibly TRBD1 (5 bases). V lost 3 bases and J lost 0, with 12 bases in between. CDR3 length equals 16 residues. The germline V gene has CDR1 LNHDA and CDR2 SQIVND (reference sequence).

The rearrangement links TRBV6-7 to TRBJ1-1; D is undetermined. TRBV6-7 carries the ORF label, with uncertain function. The ends were cut back, 0 bases at V and 0 bases at J, with 14 bases in the middle. The CDR3 contains 17 residues. This CDR3 is CASSYSRGEFMNTEAFF. The DNA of the CDR3 is TGTGCCAGCAGTTACTCTCGTGGGGAGTTCATGAACACTGAAGCTTTCTTT.

The V call is TRBV5-1, the J call TRBJ2-3; 7 bases are a match to TRBD2. This CDR3 spans 13 amino acids. J gave up 4 bases and V 4 bases, and 3 bases lay outside the gene matches. From germline, CDR1 is SGHRS and CDR2 YFSETQ. The CDR3 loop is CASSASGADTQYF. In nucleotides, the CDR3 is TGCGCCAGCAGCGCTAGCGGAGCAGATACGCAGTATTTT.

This chain connects TRBV7-9 to TRBJ2-5, with TRBD2 matching 9 bases. The CDR3 spans 14 residues. J lost 5 bases, V lost 1 base, and 2 bases had no gene match. In germline, CDR1 is SEHNR, CDR2 FQNEAQ (reference sequence). Here the CDR3 reads CASSLVSGGETQYF. The DNA of the CDR3 is TGTGCCAGCAGCTTAGTCAGCGGGGGGGAGACCCAGTACTTC.

The chain joins TRBV27 to TRBJ1-5, with 11 bases lining up with TRBD1. Germline V gene lookup returns CDR1 MNHEY and CDR2 SMNVEV (reference sequence). Trimming took 5 bases from V and 6 from J; bases not matched to a gene: 9. The CDR3 is 16 residues long. Written as DNA, the CDR3 is TGTGCCAGCAGTCTTCATTGGACAGGGGGCAGTCAGCCCCAGCATTTT. It is translated as CASSLHWTGGSQPQHF.

V and J are TRBV7-9 and TRBJ1-1; D ambiguous. Trimming stripped 2 bases from V and 1 base from J, with 8 bases between. Germline values: CDR1 SEHNR, CDR2 FQNEAQ (reference sequence). This CDR3 is 14 amino acids long. This chain's CDR3 is CASSLLGPNTEAFF. DNA of the CDR3: TGTGCCAGCAGCTTACTAGGCCCGAACACTGAAGCTTTCTTT.

This clone has only one observation. CDR3 sequence (DNA): TGTGCCAGCAGTGCCCCAAAAAACGGGGACTCCCACTACGAGCAGTACTTC. This gives the protein CASSAPKNGDSHYEQYF. This rearrangement joins TRBV6-1 to TRBJ2-7, with D tentatively TRBD2 (6 bases). The CDR3 is 17 residues long. Germline CDR1 is MNHNS and CDR2 is SASEGT. The V end was cut by 4 bases, the J end by 3 bases, with 22 bases between.

The rearrangement uses TRBV4-1 and TRBJ2-5; TRBD2 is a possible D gene (6 bases). This CDR3 contains 17 residues. V lost 1 base and J 5 bases, leaving 20 bases between the germline ends. The V gene's germline CDR1 is MGHRA and CDR2 YSYEKL. The CDR3: CASSQGPSTGTRETQYF. CDR3 coding DNA: TGCGCCAGCAGCCAAGGTCCCTCCACCGGGACTCGGGAGACCCAGTACTTC.

The V and J genes are TRBV7-9 and TRBJ1-5, with a possible D match to TRBD1 (5 bases). CDR3 size: 15 residues. V lost 5 bases and J 5 bases, leaving 16 bases between the germline ends. From germline, CDR1 is SEHNR and CDR2 FQNEAQ (reference sequence). The CDR3 DNA follows: TGTGCCAGCAGCCTCTCGACAGAGAGGCATCAGCCCCAGCATTTT. It specifies CASSLSTERHQPQHF.

The chain combines TRBV5-1 with TRBJ2-2, with 10 bases lining up with TRBD1. The CDR3 runs 15 residues. Per germline, CDR1 SGHRS and CDR2 YFSETQ. Unmatched junction bases numbered 6, after V lost 5 bases and J lost 5 bases. The CDR3: CASSWTGGMTGELFF. CDR3 DNA: TGCGCCAGCAGTTGGACAGGGGGGATGACCGGGGAGCTGTTTTTT.

V usage is TRBV7-9 and J usage is TRBJ1-5; D not resolved. The CDR3 loop spans 15 amino acids. The V gene lost 1 base and the J gene lost 1 base, with 8 bases spanning the gap. CDR1 is SEHNR, CDR2 FQNEAQ, per germline (reference sequence). CDR3: CASSLGQTSNQPQHF. The DNA of the CDR3 is TGTGCCAGCAGCTTAGGTCAGACAAGCAATCAGCCCCAGCATTTT.

In its sample, this clone was seen once. The chain combines TRBV18 with TRBJ2-1, with 7 bases that match TRBD2. J lost 4 bases, V lost 5 bases, and 5 bases had no gene match. The CDR3 length is 14 residues. Per germline, CDR1 KGHSH and CDR2 LQKENI. The CDR3 protein is CASSGTITYNEQFF. CDR3 nucleotide sequence: TGTGCCAGCTCAGGGACTATCACGTACAATGAGCAGTTCTTC.

A note on this clone: Different DNA sequences within this sample yield the same CDR3. This rearrangement joins TRBV9 to TRBJ1-2; D unclear. Germline CDR1 and CDR2: SGDLS and YYNGEE. The CDR3 length is 14 residues. Trimming took off 0 bases at V and 3 bases at J, with 9 bases between the two ends. Here the CDR3 DNA reads TGTGCCAGCAGCGTAGGAGGTGGATACTATGGCTACACCTTC. Translation: CASSVGGGYYGYTF.

The V gene is TRBV28, the J gene TRBJ1-3, with D perhaps matching TRBD1 (6 bases). This CDR3 is 18 amino acids long. V was clipped by 5 bases and J by 0 bases, with 20 bases between them. Germline CDR1 and CDR2: MDHEN and SYDVKM. The CDR3 DNA reads TGTGCCAGCAGTCCCTCCGGGGCAGGGGACCTCTCTGGAAACACCATATATTTT. Protein sequence: CASSPSGAGDLSGNTIYF.

The chain recombines TRBV9 with TRBJ2-2, with D tentatively TRBD1 (5 bases). CDR3 length equals 17 residues. Germline-derived CDR1 and CDR2 are SGDLS and YYNGEE. V lost 2 bases to trimming and J lost 4 bases, with 18 bases between them. The CDR3 loop reads CASSVTLSGSTTGELFF. The DNA for the CDR3 is TGTGCCAGCAGCGTCACCCTGTCAGGGTCGACCACCGGGGAGCTGTTTTTT.

This sequence joins TRBV15 and TRBJ2-7; D is possibly TRBD1 (6 bases). V lost 1 base and J 4 bases, leaving 14 bases between the germline ends. CDR3 length equals 15 residues. Germline loops: CDR1 LNHNV, CDR2 YYDKDF (reference sequence). The CDR3 nucleotides are TGTGCCACCAGCAGAGTAGGTCAGGGGCATTACGAGCAGTACTTC. Its protein product is CATSRVGQGHYEQYF.

This chain connects TRBV6-1 to TRBJ1-5; no clear D gene. V was trimmed by 7 bases and J by 0 bases, leaving 10 bases between them. Germline CDR1 and CDR2: MNHNS and SASEGT. This CDR3 has 14 amino acids. In DNA, the CDR3 is TGTGCCAGCACCCCGCAGGTTAGCAATCAGCCCCAGCATTTT. Residues: CASTPQVSNQPQHF.

The V and J genes are TRBV9 and TRBJ1-1; D is perhaps TRBD1 (5 bases). The CDR3 is 13 residues long. Trimming took off 1 base at V and 4 bases at J, with 8 bases between the two ends. The germline V gene has CDR1 SGDLS and CDR2 YYNGEE. CDR3 coding DNA: TGTGCCAGCAGCGTACAGGGTTTCACTGAAGCTTTCTTT. It encodes CASSVQGFTEAFF. Looking up the rest from reference TRBV9 and TRBJ1-1 gives the full variable domain: DSGVTQTPKHLITATGQRVTLRCSPRSGDLSVYWYQQSLDQGLQFLIQYYNGEERAKGNILERFSAQQFPDLHSELNLSSLELGDSALYFCASSVQGFTEAFFGQGTRLTVV.

The CDR3 protein is CASSFLGQINYGYTF. The CDR3 bases are TGTGCCAGCAGCTTCCTGGGACAGATTAACTATGGCTACACCTTC. The chain is built from TRBV13 and TRBJ1-2; 7 nucleotides match TRBD1. Germline CDR1 and CDR2: PRHDT and FYEKMQ (reference sequence). Trimming at V came to 3 bases and at J to 1 base, leaving 5 bases not matched to a gene. The CDR3 has 15 amino acids.

V gene TRBV6-6 combines with J gene TRBJ1-2, with D possibly TRBD1 on 6 matching bases. This CDR3 is built from 14 residues. V lost 6 bases and J 8 bases, leaving 19 bases between the germline ends. The germline CDR1 and CDR2 sequences are MNHNY and SVGAGI (reference sequence). CDR3 region: CASRGADHWEGYTF. CDR3 DNA: TGTGCCAGCAGGGGGGCGGATCACTGGGAGGGCTACACCTTC.

The genes are TRBV4-1 and TRBJ2-7; tentatively, D is TRBD2 (5 bases). Trimming shortened V by 3 bases and J by 9 bases, and 15 bases separated the two germline ends. CDR1 is MGHRA and CDR2 is YSYEKL in the germline V gene. This CDR3 has 13 residues. The DNA for the CDR3 is TGCGCCAGCAGCCATCCCGACCTCGGAGGGCAGTACTTC. Translation: CASSHPDLGGQYF.

V and J are TRBV7-8 and TRBJ1-4, with D perhaps TRBD1 (6 bases). V was cut by 5 bases and J by 8 bases, with 12 bases left in between. This CDR3 has 13 amino acids. Per the germline V gene, CDR1 is SGHVS and CDR2 is FQNEAQ. CDR3 DNA sequence: TGTGCCAGCAGCACACGGACAGTGGAAAAACTGTTTTTT. Translated, it gives CASSTRTVEKLFF.

This chain uses TRBV6-6 with TRBJ2-7; 9 nucleotides agree with TRBD2. This CDR3 has 16 amino acids. Germline values: CDR1 MNHNY, CDR2 SVGAGI (reference sequence). The trim removed 8 bases at V and 0 bases at J, leaving 11 bases unmatched. The CDR3 nucleotides are TGTGCCAGCGGAATCTTCAAGCGGGGGGCCTCCTACGAGCAGTACTTC. This translates into CASGIFKRGASYEQYF.

The rearrangement links TRBV6-5 to TRBJ2-7; 7 nucleotides agree with TRBD2. The V and J ends lost 2 bases and 4 bases, in that order; junction bases with no gene match: 8. The germline V gene has CDR1 MNHEY and CDR2 SVGAGI. CDR3 length: 15 residues. In DNA, the CDR3 is TGTGCCAGCAGTTACCACGGACTAGGATTTTACGAGCAGTACTTC. This codes for CASSYHGLGFYEQYF.

This chain uses TRBV6-5 with TRBJ1-3; D remains unclear. The CDR3 has 15 amino acids. CDR1 MNHEY and CDR2 SVGAGI come from the germline V gene. V was clipped by 4 bases and J by 0 bases, with 10 bases between them. CDR3 nucleotides: TGTGCCAGCAGTTCGACAACGAGCTCTGGAAACACCATATATTTT. Protein product: CASSSTTSSGNTIYF.